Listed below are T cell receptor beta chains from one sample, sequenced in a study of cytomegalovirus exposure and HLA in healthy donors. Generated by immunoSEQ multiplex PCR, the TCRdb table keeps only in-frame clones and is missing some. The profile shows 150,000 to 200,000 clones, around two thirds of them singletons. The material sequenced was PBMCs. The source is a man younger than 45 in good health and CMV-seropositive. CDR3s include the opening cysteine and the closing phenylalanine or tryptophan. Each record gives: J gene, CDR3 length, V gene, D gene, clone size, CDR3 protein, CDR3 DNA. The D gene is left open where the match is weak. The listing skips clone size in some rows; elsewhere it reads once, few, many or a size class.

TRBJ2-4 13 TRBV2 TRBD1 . CASSLQGANIQYF TGTGCCAGCAGCCTACAGGGGGCGAACATTCAGTACTTC
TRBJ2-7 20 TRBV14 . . CASSQETAYLPRGIIYEQYF TGTGCCAGCAGCCAAGAAACGGCCTACCTTCCCCGGGGGATAATCTACGAGCAGTACTTC
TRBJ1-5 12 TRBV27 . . CASTTGPQPQHF TGTGCCAGCACGACAGGACCTCAGCCCCAGCATTTT
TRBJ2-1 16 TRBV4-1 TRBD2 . CASSQGTSGSYDEQFF TGCGCCAGCAGCCAGGGAACTAGCGGGAGTTATGATGAGCAGTTCTTC
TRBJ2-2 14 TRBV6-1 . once CATDSLTGSGELFF TGTGCCACCGACTCCCTTACGGGTTCCGGGGAGCTGTTTTTT
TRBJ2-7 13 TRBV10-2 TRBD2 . CASRLADSYEQYF TGCGCCAGCCGGCTAGCGGACTCCTACGAGCAGTACTTC
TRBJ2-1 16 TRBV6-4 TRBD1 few CASSEMDRGYYNEQFF TGTGCCAGCAGTGAAATGGACAGGGGCTACTACAATGAGCAGTTCTTC
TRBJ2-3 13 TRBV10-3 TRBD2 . CATRTSLEDTQYF TGTGCCACCCGGACTAGTTTAGAAGATACGCAGTATTTT
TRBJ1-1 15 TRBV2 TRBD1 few CASMLGGREDTEAFF TGTGCCAGCATGCTAGGGGGCCGCGAGGACACTGAAGCTTTCTTT
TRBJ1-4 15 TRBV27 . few CASSPPGGGNEKLFF TGTGCCAGCAGTCCGCCCGGGGGAGGGAATGAAAAACTGTTTTTT
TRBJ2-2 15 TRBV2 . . CASSYAPPEVGELFF TGTGCCAGCAGTTACGCCCCCCCGGAGGTCGGGGAGCTGTTTTTT
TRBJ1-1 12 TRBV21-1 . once CASNPPDTEAFF TGTGCCAGCAACCCCCCGGACACTGAAGCTTTCTTT
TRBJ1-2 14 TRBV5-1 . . CASSTQGPNYGYTF TGCGCCAGCAGCACCCAGGGGCCTAACTATGGCTACACCTTC